This T cell receptor beta chain comes out of a study of shared clonotypes between healthy human individuals. Germline V gene data show CDR1 as SGHDT and CDR2 as YYEEEE. The V end lost 4 bases, the J end lost 5 bases, and 15 bases lay between the germline ends. The CDR3 loop spans 14 amino acids. On sorted subsets, replicate PCRs used 150 to 250 ng DNA, or tens of thousands of T cell genomes. Sequencing used immunoSEQ multiplex PCR; TCRdb keeps in-frame clones, though not all of them. In the table there are nearly 1,000,000 clones, approximately 80% of which are singletons. Material: memory CD4+ T cells sorted from blood. The subset denotes: CD45RA-negative fraction. This TCR came from a man aged 18 to 29 in good health. This chain links TRBV5-6 with TRBJ2-5; tentative D call: TRBD2 (5 bases). CDR3 bases: TGTGCCAGCAGCCCCGCCAACAGAGGGGAGACCCAGTACTTC. It yields the protein CASSPANRGETQYF.